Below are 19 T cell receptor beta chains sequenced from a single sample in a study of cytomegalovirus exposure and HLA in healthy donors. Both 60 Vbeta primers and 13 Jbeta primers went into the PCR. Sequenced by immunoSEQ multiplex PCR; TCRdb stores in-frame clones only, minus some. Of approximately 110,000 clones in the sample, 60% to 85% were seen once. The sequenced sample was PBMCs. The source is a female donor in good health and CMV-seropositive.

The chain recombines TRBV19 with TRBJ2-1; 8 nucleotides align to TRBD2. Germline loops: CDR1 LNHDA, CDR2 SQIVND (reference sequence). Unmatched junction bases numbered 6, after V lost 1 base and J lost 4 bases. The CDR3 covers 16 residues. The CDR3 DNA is TGTGCCAGTAGTATAGTCTCTAGCGGGCGTTACAATGAGCAGTTCTTC. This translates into CASSIVSSGRYNEQFF.

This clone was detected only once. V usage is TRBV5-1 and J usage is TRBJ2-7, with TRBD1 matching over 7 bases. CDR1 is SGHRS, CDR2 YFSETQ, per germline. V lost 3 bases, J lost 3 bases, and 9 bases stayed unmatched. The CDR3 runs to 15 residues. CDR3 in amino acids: CASSYGDRDLYEQYF. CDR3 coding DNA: TGCGCCAGCAGCTACGGCGACAGGGACCTCTACGAGCAGTACTTC.

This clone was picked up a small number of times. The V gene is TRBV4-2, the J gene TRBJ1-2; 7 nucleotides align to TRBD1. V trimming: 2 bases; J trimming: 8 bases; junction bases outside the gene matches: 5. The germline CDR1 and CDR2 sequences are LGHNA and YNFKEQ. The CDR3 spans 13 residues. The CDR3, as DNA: TGTGCCAGCAGCCAACAGGGGGTCCAAGGCTACACCTTC. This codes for CASSQQGVQGYTF.

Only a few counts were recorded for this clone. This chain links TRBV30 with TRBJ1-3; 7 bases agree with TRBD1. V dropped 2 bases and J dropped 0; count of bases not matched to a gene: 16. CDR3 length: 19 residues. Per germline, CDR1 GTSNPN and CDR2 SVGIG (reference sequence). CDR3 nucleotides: TGTGCCTGGAGTAGGACAGGACTAGCCGAACGCCTCTCTGGAAACACCATATATTTT. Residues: CAWSRTGLAERLSGNTIYF. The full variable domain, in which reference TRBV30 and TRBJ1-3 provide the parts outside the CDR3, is SQTIHQWPATLVQPVGSPLSLECTVEGTSNPNLYWYRQAAGRGLQLLFYSVGIGQISSEVPQNLSASRPQDRQFILSSKKLLLSDSGFYLCAWSRTGLAERLSGNTIYFGEGSWLTVV.

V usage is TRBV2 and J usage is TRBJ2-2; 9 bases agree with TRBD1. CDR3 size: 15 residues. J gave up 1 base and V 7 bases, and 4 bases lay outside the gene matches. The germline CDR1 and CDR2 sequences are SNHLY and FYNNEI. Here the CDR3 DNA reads TGTGCCAGCACAGGACAGGGGATGAACACCGGGGAGCTGTTTTTT. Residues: CASTGQGMNTGELFF.

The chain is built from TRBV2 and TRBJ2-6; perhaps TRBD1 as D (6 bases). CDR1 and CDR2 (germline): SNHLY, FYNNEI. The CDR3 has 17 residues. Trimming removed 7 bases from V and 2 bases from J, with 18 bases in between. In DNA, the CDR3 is TGTGCCAGCACAAGACAGGTTAGAAGTACTGGGGCCAACGTCCTGACTTTC. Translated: CASTRQVRSTGANVLTF.

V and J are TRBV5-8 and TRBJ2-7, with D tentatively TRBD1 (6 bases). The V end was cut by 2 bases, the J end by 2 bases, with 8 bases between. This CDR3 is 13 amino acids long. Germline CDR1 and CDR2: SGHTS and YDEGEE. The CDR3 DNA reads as TGTGCCAGCAGCTTCGACAGGACCTACGAGCAGTACTTC. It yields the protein CASSFDRTYEQYF. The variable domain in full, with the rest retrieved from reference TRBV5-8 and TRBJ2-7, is EAGVTQSPTHLIKTRGQQATLRCSPISGHTSVYWYQQALGLGLQFLLWYDEGEERNRGNFPPRFSGRQFPNYSSELNVNALELEDSALYLCASSFDRTYEQYFGPGTRLTVT.

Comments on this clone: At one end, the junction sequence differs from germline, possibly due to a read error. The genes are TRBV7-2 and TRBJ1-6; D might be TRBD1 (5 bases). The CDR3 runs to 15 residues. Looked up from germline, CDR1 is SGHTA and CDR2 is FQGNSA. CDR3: CASRDQGSNNSPLHF. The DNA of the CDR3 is TGTGCCAGCAGGGACCAGGGCTCCAATAATTCACCCCTCCACTTT.

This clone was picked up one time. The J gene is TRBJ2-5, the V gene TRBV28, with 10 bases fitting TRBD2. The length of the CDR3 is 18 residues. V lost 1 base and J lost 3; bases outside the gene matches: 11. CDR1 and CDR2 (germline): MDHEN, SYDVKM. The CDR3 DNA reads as TGTGCCAGCAGTTTATACTTACCGGCCAGCGGGAGGGAAGAGACCCAGTACTTC. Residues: CASSLYLPASGREETQYF.

The DNA of the CDR3 is TGCGCCAGCACCCAGGGTAGTTCGGTCTACGAGCAGTACTTC. Its protein is CASTQGSSVYEQYF. The chain carries TRBV5-1 and TRBJ2-7, with D maybe TRBD1 (5 bases). Per germline, CDR1 SGHRS and CDR2 YFSETQ. The length of the CDR3 is 14 residues. V dropped 6 bases and J dropped 3 bases, with 16 bases sitting between them.

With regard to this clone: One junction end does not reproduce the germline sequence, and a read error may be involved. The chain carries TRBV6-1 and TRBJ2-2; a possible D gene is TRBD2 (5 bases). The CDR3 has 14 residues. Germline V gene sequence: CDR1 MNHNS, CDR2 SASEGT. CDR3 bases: TGTGCCAGCAGTGCCCCCTTAAGACCCGGGGAGCTGGTTTTT. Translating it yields CASSAPLRPGELVF.

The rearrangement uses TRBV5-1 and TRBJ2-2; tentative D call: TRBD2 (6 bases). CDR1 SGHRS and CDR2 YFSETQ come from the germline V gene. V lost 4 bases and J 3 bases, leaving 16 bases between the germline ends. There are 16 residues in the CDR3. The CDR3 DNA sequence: TGCGCCAGCAGCCTAGGGACTCTGGCATACACCGGGGAGCTGTTTTTT. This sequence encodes CASSLGTLAYTGELFF.

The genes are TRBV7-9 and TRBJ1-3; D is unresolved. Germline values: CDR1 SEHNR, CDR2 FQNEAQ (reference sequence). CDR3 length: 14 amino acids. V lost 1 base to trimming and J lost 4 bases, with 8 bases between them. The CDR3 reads CASSLVGGGNTIYF. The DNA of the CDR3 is TGTGCCAGCAGCTTAGTGGGAGGAGGAAACACCATATATTTT.

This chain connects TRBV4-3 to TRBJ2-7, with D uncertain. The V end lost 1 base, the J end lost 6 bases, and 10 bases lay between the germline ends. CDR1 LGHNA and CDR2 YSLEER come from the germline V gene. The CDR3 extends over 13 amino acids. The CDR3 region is CASSQVRGSEQYF. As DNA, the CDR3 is TGCGCCAGCAGCCAAGTCAGAGGCTCCGAGCAGTACTTC.

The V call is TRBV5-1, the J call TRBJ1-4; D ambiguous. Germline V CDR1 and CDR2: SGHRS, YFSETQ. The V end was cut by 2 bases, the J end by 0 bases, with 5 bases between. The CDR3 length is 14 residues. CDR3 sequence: CASSLGATNEKLFF. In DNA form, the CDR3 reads TGCGCCAGCAGCTTAGGAGCAACTAATGAAAAACTGTTTTTT.

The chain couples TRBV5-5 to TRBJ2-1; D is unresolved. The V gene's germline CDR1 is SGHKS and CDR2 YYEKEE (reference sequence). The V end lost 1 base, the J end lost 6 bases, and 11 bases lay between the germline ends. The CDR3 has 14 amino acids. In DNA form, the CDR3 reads TGTGCCAGCAGCTTGTGGGCAATCCCCAATGAGCAGTTCTTC. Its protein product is CASSLWAIPNEQFF.

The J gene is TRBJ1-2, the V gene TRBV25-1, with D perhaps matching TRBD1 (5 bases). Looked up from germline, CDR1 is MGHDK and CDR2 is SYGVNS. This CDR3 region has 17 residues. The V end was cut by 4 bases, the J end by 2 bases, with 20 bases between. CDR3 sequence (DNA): TGTGCCAGCAGTGGTGAACCGGGAGACAGATCAAACTATGGCTACACCTTC. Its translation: CASSGEPGDRSNYGYTF.

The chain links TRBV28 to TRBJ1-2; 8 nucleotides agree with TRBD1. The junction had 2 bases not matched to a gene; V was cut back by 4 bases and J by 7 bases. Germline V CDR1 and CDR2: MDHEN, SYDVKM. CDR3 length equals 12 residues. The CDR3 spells CASSSTGVGYTF. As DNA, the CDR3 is TGTGCCAGCAGTTCGACAGGGGTTGGCTACACCTTC.

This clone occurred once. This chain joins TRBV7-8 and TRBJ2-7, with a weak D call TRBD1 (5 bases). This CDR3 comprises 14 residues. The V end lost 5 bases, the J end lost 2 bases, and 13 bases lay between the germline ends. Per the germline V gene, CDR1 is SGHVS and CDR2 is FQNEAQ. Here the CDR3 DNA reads TGTGCCAGCAGCCCCCGGACACATACCTACGAGCAGTACTTC. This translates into CASSPRTHTYEQYF.